The entry below describes one T cell receptor beta chain. Antigen unknown. The sample comes from a study of T cell responses to AZD1222 COVID-19 vaccine. Study context: Timing groups of about 4 and about 12 weeks for second doses were pooled.

CDR3 length: 13 amino acids. The V gene end was trimmed by 6 bases and the J gene end by 1 base; junction bases not matched to a gene: 0. CDR1 and CDR2 (germline): SNHLY, FYNNEI. Generated by immunoSEQ multiplex PCR, the TCRdb table keeps only in-frame clones and is missing some. Among over 90,000 clones listed, almost 85% were seen once. Study-level points and caveats: Only after the peak T cell response were repertoires sampled. Clonal diversity may have been underestimated, and the donors were mostly white British, with more females than males. Recipients of AZD1222 seropositive at baseline numbered only 5 or 6.

The sample here was peripheral blood, taken on day 0 of AZD1222 vaccination. This chain links TRBV2 with TRBJ2-5; 9 bases agree with TRBD2. This TCR was recovered from an adult in good health. The CDR3 loop is CASRTSGQETQYF. The CDR3 nucleotides are TGTGCCAGCAGGACTAGCGGCCAAGAGACCCAGTACTTC.